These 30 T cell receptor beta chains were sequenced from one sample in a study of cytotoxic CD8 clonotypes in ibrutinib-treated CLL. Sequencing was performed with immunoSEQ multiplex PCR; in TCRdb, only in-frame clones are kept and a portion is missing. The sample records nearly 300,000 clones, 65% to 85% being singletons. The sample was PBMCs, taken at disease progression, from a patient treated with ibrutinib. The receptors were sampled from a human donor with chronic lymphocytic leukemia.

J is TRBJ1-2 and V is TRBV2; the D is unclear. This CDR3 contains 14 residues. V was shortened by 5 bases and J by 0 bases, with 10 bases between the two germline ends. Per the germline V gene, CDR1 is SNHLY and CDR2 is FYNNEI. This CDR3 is CASSPDLANYGYTF. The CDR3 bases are TGTGCCAGCAGTCCGGACTTAGCTAACTATGGCTACACCTTC.

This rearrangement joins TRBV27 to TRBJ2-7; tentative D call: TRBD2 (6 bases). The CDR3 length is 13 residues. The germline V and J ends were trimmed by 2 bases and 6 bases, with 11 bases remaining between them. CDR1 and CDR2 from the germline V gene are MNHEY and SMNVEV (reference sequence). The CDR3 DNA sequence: TGTGCCAGCAGTTTAGGGACTTGGGGCGAGCAGTACTTC. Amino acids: CASSLGTWGEQYF.

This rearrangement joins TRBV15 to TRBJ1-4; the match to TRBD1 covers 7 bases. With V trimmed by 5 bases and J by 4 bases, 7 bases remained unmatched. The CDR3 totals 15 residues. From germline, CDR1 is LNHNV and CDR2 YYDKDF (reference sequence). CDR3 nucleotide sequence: TGTGCCACCAGCCCGGCGACAGGGAGTAATGAAAAACTGTTTTTT. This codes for CATSPATGSNEKLFF. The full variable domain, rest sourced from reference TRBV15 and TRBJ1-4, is DAMVIQNPRYQVTQFGKPVTLSCSQTLNHNVMYWYQQKSSQAPKLLFHYYDKDFNNEADTPDNFQSRRPNTSFCFLDIRSPGLGDTAMYLCATSPATGSNEKLFFGSGTQLSVL.

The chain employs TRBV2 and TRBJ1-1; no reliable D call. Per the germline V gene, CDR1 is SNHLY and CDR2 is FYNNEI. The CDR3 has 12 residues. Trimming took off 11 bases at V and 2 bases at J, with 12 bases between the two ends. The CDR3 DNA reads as TGTGCCGTACTTCGGGGAAACACTGAAGCTTTCTTT. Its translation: CAVLRGNTEAFF.

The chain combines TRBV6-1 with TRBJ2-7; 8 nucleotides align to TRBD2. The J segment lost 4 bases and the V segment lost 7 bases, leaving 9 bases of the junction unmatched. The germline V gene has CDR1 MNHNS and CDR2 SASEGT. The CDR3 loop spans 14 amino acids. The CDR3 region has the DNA TGTGCCAGCAATCGAGCGGGAGACCCTTACGAGCAGTACTTC. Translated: CASNRAGDPYEQYF.

The CDR3 DNA is TGTGCCAGCAGCCTCCTAGGACTAGCGGGGAGCGGGGAGACCCAGTACTTC. Translated, it gives CASSLLGLAGSGETQYF. The genes are TRBV7-2 and TRBJ2-5; TRBD2 agrees at 12 bases. This CDR3 is 17 amino acids long. V shed 5 bases and J 5 bases; nucleotides not matched to a gene: 12. Looked up from germline, CDR1 is SGHTA and CDR2 is FQGNSA.

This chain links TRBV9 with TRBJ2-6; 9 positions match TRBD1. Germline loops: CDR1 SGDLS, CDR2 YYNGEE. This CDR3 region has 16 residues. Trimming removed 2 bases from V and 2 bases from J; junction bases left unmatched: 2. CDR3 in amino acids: CASSVGDRAGANVLTF. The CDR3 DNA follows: TGTGCCAGCAGCGTGGGGGACAGGGCTGGGGCCAACGTCCTGACTTTC.

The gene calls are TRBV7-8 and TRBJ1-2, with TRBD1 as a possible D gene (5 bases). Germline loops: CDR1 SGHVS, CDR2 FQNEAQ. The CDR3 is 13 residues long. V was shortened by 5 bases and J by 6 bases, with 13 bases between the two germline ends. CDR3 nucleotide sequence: TGTGCCAGCAGCAACACAGGTTCAAATGGCTACACCTTC. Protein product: CASSNTGSNGYTF.

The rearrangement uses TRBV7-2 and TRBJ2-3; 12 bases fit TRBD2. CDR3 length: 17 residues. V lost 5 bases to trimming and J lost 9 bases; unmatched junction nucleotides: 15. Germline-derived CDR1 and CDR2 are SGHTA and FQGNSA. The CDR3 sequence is CASSPTSGGNSLGTQYF. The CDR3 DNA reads TGTGCCAGCAGCCCCACTAGCGGGGGGAATTCCCTTGGGACGCAGTATTTT.

CDR3 in amino acids: CAGGLQAGRTDTQYF. The CDR3 DNA is TGTGCCGGGGGACTGCAAGCGGGGCGCACAGATACGCAGTATTTT. The V and J genes are TRBV6-1 and TRBJ2-3; TRBD2 aligns across 7 bases. The CDR3 consists of 15 residues. V lost 11 bases, J lost 1 base, and 12 bases stayed unmatched. CDR1 MNHNS and CDR2 SASEGT come from the germline V gene.

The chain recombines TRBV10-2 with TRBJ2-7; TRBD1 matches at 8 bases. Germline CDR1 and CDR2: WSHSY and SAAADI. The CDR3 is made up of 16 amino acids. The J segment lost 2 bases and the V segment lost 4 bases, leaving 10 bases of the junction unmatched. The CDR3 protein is CASSGNPGTGAYEQYF. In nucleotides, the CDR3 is TGCGCCAGCAGTGGGAACCCCGGGACAGGAGCCTACGAGCAGTACTTC.

The CDR3, as DNA: TGTGCCAGCAGTGACATCCGCTACGAGCAGTACTTC. It translates to CASSDIRYEQYF. The genes are TRBV25-1 and TRBJ2-7; D not resolved. The germline gives CDR1 MGHDK, CDR2 SYGVNS. V was trimmed by 3 bases and J by 3 bases, leaving 6 bases between them. The CDR3 sequence is 12 residues long.

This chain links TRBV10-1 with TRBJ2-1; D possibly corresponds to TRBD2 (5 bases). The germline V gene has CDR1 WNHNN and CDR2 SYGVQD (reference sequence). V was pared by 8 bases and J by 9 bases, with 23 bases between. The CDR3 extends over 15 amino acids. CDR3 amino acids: CASPNTDGAEGEQFF. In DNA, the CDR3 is TGCGCCAGCCCGAATACGGACGGTGCTGAGGGTGAGCAGTTCTTC.

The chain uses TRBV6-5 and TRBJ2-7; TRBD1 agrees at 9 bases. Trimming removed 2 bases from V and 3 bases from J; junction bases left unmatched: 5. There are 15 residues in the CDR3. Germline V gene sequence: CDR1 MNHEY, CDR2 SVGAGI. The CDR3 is CASSYPGQGFYEQYF. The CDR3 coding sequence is TGTGCCAGCAGTTACCCTGGACAGGGGTTCTACGAGCAGTACTTC.

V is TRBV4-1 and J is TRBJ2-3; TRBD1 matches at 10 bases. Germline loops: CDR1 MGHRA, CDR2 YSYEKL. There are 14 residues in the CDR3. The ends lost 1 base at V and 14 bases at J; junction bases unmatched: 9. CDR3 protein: CASSQVGVGDRGYF. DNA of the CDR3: TGCGCCAGCAGCCAAGTGGGTGTAGGGGACAGGGGGTATTTT.

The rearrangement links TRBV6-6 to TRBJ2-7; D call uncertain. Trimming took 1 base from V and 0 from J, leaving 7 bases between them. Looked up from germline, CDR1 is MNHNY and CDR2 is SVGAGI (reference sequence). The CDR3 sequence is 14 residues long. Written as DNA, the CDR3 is TGTGCCAGCAGTTACTGGCGGAGCTCCTACGAGCAGTACTTC. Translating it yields CASSYWRSSYEQYF.

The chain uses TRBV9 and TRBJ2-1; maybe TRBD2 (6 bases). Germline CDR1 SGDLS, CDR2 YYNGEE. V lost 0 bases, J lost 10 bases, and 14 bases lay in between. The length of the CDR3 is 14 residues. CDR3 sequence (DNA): TGTGCCAGCAGCGTAGACCCAGCGGGTCGGGAGCAGTTCTTC. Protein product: CASSVDPAGREQFF.

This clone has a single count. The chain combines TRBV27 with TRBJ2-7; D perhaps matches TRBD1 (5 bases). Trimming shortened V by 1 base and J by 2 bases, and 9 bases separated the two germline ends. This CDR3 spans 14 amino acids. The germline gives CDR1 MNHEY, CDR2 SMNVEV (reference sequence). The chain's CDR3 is CASSLFPGTYEQYF. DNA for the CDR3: TGTGCCAGCAGTTTATTTCCAGGGACCTACGAGCAGTACTTC.

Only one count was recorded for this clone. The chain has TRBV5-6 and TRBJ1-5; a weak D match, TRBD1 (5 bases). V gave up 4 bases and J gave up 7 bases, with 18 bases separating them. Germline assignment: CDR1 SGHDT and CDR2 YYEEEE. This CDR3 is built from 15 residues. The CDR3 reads CASSDQTGGDQPQHF. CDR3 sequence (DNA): TGTGCCAGCAGCGATCAAACGGGGGGGGACCAGCCCCAGCATTTT.

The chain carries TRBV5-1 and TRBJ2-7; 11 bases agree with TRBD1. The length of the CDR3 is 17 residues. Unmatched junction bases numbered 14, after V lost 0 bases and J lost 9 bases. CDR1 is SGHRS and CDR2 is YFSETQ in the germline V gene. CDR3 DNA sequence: TGCGCCAGCAGCTTGGGGACAGGGGGCTCGGACTATACAAGGCAGTACTTC. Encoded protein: CASSLGTGGSDYTRQYF.

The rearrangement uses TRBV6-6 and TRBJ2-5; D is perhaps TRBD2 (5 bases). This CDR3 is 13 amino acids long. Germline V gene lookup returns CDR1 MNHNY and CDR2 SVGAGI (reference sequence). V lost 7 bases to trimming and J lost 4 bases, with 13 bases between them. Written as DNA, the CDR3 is TGTGCCAGCACAATTGGAGGAAGAGAGACCCAGTACTTC. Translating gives CASTIGGRETQYF.

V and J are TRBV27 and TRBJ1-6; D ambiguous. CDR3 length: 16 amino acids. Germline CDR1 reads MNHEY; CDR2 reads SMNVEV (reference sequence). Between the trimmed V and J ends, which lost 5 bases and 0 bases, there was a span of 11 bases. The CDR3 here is CASSRELSSYNSPLHF. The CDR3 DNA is TGTGCCAGCAGTCGGGAACTCAGCTCCTATAATTCACCCCTCCACTTT.

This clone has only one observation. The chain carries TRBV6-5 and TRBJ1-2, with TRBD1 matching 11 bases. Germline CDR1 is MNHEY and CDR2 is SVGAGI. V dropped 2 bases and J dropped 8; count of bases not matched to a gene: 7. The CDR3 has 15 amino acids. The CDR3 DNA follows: TGTGCCAGCAGTTACCGGACAGGGGGCGATGAGGGCTACACCTTC. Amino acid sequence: CASSYRTGGDEGYTF.

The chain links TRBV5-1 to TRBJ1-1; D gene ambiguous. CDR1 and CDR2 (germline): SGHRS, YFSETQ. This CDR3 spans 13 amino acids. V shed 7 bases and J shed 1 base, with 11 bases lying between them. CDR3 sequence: CASALSQNTEAFF. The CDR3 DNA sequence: TGCGCCAGCGCCCTCTCACAGAACACTGAAGCTTTCTTT.

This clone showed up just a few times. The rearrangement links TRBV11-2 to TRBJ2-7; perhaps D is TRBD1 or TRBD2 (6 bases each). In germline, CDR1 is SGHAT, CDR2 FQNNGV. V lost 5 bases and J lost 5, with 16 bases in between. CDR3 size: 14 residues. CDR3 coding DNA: TGTGCCAGCAGCCTTACGGCGGGGACACACGAGCAGTACTTC. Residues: CASSLTAGTHEQYF.

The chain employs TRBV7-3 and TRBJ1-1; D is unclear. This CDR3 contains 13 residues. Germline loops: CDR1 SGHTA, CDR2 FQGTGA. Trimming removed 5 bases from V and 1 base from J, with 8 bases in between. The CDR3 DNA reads TGTGCCAGCAGCGACCCGGGGAACACTGAAGCTTTCTTT. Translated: CASSDPGNTEAFF.

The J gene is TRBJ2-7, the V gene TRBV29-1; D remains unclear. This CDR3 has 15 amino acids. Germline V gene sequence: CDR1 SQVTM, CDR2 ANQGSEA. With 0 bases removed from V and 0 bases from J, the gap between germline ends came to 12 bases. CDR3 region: CSVEEHLSGSYEQYF. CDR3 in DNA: TGCAGCGTTGAAGAACACTTATCGGGCTCCTACGAGCAGTACTTC.

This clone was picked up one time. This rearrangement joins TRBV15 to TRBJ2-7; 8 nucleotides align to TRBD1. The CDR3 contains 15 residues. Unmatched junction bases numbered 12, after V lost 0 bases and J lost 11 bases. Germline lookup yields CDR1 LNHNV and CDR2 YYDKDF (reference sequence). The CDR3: CATSRDRPRGRAEYF. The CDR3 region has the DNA TGTGCCACCAGCAGAGATCGTCCCAGGGGGCGCGCAGAGTACTTC.

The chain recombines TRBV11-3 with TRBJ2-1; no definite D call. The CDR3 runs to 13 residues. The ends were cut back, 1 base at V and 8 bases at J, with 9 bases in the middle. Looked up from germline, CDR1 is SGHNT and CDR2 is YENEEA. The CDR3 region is CASSLGFGYEQFF. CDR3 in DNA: TGTGCCAGCAGCTTAGGATTTGGCTATGAGCAGTTCTTC.

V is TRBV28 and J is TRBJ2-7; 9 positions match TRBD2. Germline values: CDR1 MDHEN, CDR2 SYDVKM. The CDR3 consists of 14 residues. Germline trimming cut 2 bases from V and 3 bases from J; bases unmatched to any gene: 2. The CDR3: CASSLRTSDYEQYF. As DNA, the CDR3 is TGTGCCAGCAGTTTAAGGACTAGCGACTACGAGCAGTACTTC.